Listed below are T cell receptor beta chains from one sample, sequenced in a study of shared clonotypes between healthy human individuals. Here immunoSEQ multiplex PCR was the method, and the copy in TCRdb shows in-frame clones only, minus some. This table holds about 2 million clones, 90% to 95% found once. Sequencing was carried out using naive CD4+ T cells sorted from blood. These receptors were obtained from a man aged 18 to 35 in good health. Both conserved end residues are part of each CDR3. Each record gives: clone size, V gene, D gene, J gene, CDR3 DNA, CDR3 protein. A D gene is named only where the DNA matches it firmly. Size is omitted from some rows. Given values are once, few, many or a class for expanded clones.

.,TRBV6-6,.,TRBJ1-2,TGTGCCAGCAGCACGAAACAGCCCAGGGGCGGCTATGGCTACACCTTC,CASSTKQPRGGYGYTF
.,TRBV10-3,.,TRBJ1-5,TGTGCCATCAGTGCGGGCGGCAATCAGCCCCAGCATTTT,CAISAGGNQPQHF
.,TRBV6-5,TRBD1,TRBJ2-2,TGTGCCAGCAGCCGGGACAGGGAAACCGGGGAGCTGTTTTTT,CASSRDRETGELFF
.,TRBV19,.,TRBJ1-1,TGTGCCAGTAGTATAGTGTCGGGAAAGACTGAAGCTTTCTTT,CASSIVSGKTEAFF
once,TRBV11-2,TRBD2,TRBJ2-2,TGTGCCAGCAGCACAATAGCGGGAGGGCCGGGTACCGGGGAGCTGTTTTTT,CASSTIAGGPGTGELFF
.,TRBV7-9,.,TRBJ2-1,TGTGCCAGCAGCTTAGGACAGGCCTATCACGAGCAGTTCTTC,CASSLGQAYHEQFF
.,TRBV28,.,TRBJ2-4,TGTGCCAGCAGTTTATCAGGGGCCCTAGCCAAAAACATTCAGTACTTC,CASSLSGALAKNIQYF
few,TRBV6-6,.,TRBJ2-7,TGTGCCAGCAGTTACCTGACCTACGAGCAGTACTTC,CASSYLTYEQYF
.,TRBV19,TRBD1,TRBJ1-5,TGTGCCACCCTGGGACAGTATAATCAGCCCCAGCATTTT,CATLGQYNQPQHF
.,TRBV9,TRBD1,TRBJ1-2,TGTGCCAGCACCCCAGGACAGGGGGCTGAGGGCTACACCTTC,CASTPGQGAEGYTF
.,TRBV7-2,.,TRBJ2-1,TGTGCCAGCAGCTTTGCGGGGATGACCTACAATGAGCAGTTCTTC,CASSFAGMTYNEQFF
once,TRBV13,.,TRBJ1-6,TGTGCCAGCAGCTTAGTCAGGGAGAGCTCCTATAATTCACCCCTCCACTTT,CASSLVRESSYNSPLHF
.,TRBV25-1,TRBD2,TRBJ2-1,TGTGCCAGCAGCCCCTCTCTAGCGGGAGGTTTAAATGAGCAGTTCTTC,CASSPSLAGGLNEQFF
.,TRBV7-2,TRBD2,TRBJ2-5,TGTGCCAGCAGCTCCTTAGCGGGAGTTAAAGAGACCCAGTACTTC,CASSSLAGVKETQYF
once,TRBV7-2,TRBD2,TRBJ2-7,TGTGCCAGCAGCTCACTAGCGGGAGGGCCATACGAGCAGTACTTC,CASSSLAGGPYEQYF
.,TRBV2,TRBD2,TRBJ2-5,TGTGCCAGCAGGGGGGGACTAGCAAAGACCCAGTACTTC,CASRGGLAKTQYF
.,TRBV6-6,.,TRBJ1-6,TGTGCCAGCAGTTACCAGTCCGGGGGTAATTCACCCCTCCACTTT,CASSYQSGGNSPLHF